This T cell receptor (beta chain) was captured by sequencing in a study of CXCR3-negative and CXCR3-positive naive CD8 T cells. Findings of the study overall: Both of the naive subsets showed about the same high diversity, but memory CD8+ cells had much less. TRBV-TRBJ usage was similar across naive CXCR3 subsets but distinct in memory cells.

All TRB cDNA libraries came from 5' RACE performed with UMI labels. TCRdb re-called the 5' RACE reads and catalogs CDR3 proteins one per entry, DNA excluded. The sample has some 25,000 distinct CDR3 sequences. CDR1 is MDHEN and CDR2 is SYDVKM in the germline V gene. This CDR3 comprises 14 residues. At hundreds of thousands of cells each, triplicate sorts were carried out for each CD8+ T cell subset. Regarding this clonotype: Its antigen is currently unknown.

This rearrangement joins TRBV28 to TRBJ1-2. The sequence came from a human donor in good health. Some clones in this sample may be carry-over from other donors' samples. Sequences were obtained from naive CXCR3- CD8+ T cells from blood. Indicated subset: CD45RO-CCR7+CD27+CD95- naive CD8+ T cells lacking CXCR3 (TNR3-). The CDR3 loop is CASSLRRANYGYTF.